This is a list of T cell receptor beta chains from one sample in a study of T cells after yellow fever vaccination. TCRdb re-derived calls from the 5' RACE reads in MiXCR, one entry per CDR3 protein. The sample consists of hundreds of thousands of distinct CDR3 sequences, roughly 14% of them appearing once. The sequenced sample was PBMCs, obtained on the day of the yellow fever booster vaccination. These receptors all stem from a man aged 25-40 years who received the YFV17D yellow fever vaccine. CDR3s include the opening cysteine and the closing phenylalanine or tryptophan. The order of the fields is clone size, J gene, D gene, V gene, CDR3 protein, CDR3 DNA. A D gene is named only where the DNA matches it firmly. Some rows have no size entry. The others give once, few or many, or a class for an expanded clone.

>-|TRBJ2-5|-|TRBV5-6
CASNWGGTQETQYF
TGTGCCAGCAACTGGGGCGGAACACAAGAGACCCAGTACTTC
>-|TRBJ2-7|TRBD2|TRBV6-5
CASSYSIAGGPGEQYF
TGTGCCAGCAGTTACTCGATTGCGGGAGGGCCCGGCGAGCAGTACTTC
>-|TRBJ2-5|TRBD2|TRBV10-3
CASAGGRAETQYF
TGTGCCAGCGCTGGCGGGAGGGCGGAGACCCAGTACTTC
>-|TRBJ1-6|-|TRBV2
CASNTEWDSPLHF
TGTGCCAGCAATACAGAGTGGGATTCACCCCTCCACTTT
>few|TRBJ2-1|TRBD2|TRBV9
CASSPTSGDNEQFF
TGTGCCAGCAGCCCGACTAGCGGGGACAATGAGCAGTTCTTC
>few|TRBJ1-5|-|TRBV4-3
CASSQDGQPNQPQHF
TGCGCCAGCAGCCAAGACGGACAGCCTAATCAGCCCCAGCATTTT
>-|TRBJ1-1|-|TRBV11-2
CASSLDRFEAFF
TGTGCCAGCAGCCTAGACCGATTTGAAGCTTTCTTT
>-|TRBJ2-7|TRBD2|TRBV5-5
CASSLGTSGTVYEQYF
TGTGCCAGCAGCCTGGGGACTAGCGGGACCGTTTACGAGCAGTACTTC
>few|TRBJ1-1|TRBD1|TRBV4-3
CASSDRVGYTEAFF
TGCGCCAGCAGCGACAGGGTGGGCTACACTGAAGCTTTCTTT
>-|TRBJ2-1|TRBD2|TRBV4-3
CASSQTSGRWDEQFF
TGCGCCAGCAGCCAGACTAGCGGGAGGTGGGATGAGCAGTTCTTC
>-|TRBJ2-1|TRBD2|TRBV27
CASSAGGTYNEQFF
TGTGCCAGCAGCGCGGGGGGAACCTACAATGAGCAGTTCTTC
>-|TRBJ2-3|TRBD1|TRBV28
CASSPRPGQGADTQYF
TGTGCCAGCAGTCCCCGCCCCGGACAGGGGGCAGATACGCAGTATTTT
>-|TRBJ2-7|-|TRBV7-9
CASSSRGKSTEQYF
TGTGCCAGCAGCTCCAGGGGTAAGAGTACCGAGCAGTACTTC
>-|TRBJ2-1|TRBD2|TRBV20-1
CSRSGALGEQFF
TGCAGTCGGAGCGGGGCGCTCGGTGAGCAGTTCTTC
>few|TRBJ2-5|-|TRBV6-1
CASLGSSRETQYF
TGTGCCAGCCTTGGATCCAGCAGAGAGACCCAGTACTTC
>-|TRBJ2-1|-|TRBV29-1
CSVVGYNEQFF
TGCAGCGTTGTGGGCTACAATGAGCAGTTCTTC
>many|TRBJ2-1|TRBD2|TRBV12-3/TRBV12-4
CASSLWLRAGGTKKRSLFF
TGTGCCAGCAGCTTGTGGTTAAGGGCGGGAGGCACCAAGAAACGGTCCCTGTTCTTC
>-|TRBJ2-7|-|TRBV30
CAWSRGQAPYEQYF
TGTGCCTGGAGTCGTGGTCAAGCACCCTACGAGCAGTACTTC
>-|TRBJ2-7|-|TRBV20-1
CSARDPSGPSSYEQYF
TGCAGTGCTAGAGATCCGAGCGGCCCAAGCTCCTACGAGCAGTACTTC
>few|TRBJ2-5|TRBD2|TRBV9
CASSVGLADSHGQETQYF
TGTGCCAGCAGCGTGGGACTAGCAGACTCCCATGGCCAAGAGACCCAGTACTTC
>few|TRBJ1-1|TRBD1|TRBV7-2
CASSLTSLQGAAAFF
TGTGCCAGCAGCTTAACGAGCTTACAGGGGGCTGCCGCTTTCTTT
>-|TRBJ2-7|TRBD2|TRBV6-6
CACIAGGSYEQYF
TGTGCCTGCATAGCGGGAGGCTCCTACGAGCAGTACTTC
>few|TRBJ2-1|-|TRBV10-2
CATQEGQFAYNEQFF
TGCGCCACCCAAGAAGGACAATTTGCCTACAATGAGCAGTTCTTC
>-|TRBJ2-1|-|TRBV5-1
CASNDRTSHNEQFF
TGCGCCAGCAACGACAGGACATCCCACAATGAGCAGTTCTTC
>-|TRBJ2-3|-|TRBV5-1
CASSLGQATGTDTQYF
TGCGCCAGCAGCTTGGGCCAGGCCACAGGGACAGATACGCAGTATTTT
>-|TRBJ1-3|-|TRBV18
CASSPPGKTEGNTIYF
TGTGCCAGCTCACCACCAGGGAAGACGGAGGGAAACACCATATATTTT
>few|TRBJ2-7|TRBD2|TRBV15
CATSRDGGRVYEQYF
TGTGCCACCAGCAGAGATGGCGGGAGGGTGTACGAGCAGTACTTC
>few|TRBJ2-2|-|TRBV18
CASSPLGDKTGELFF
TGTGCCAGCTCACCATTGGGGGACAAAACCGGGGAGCTGTTTTTT
>few|TRBJ2-7|-|TRBV18
CASSPGTESYEQYF
TGTGCCAGCTCACCAGGGACGGAGTCCTACGAGCAGTACTTC
>few|TRBJ2-4|-|TRBV28
CASSVDLAKNIQYF
TGTGCCAGCTCGGTAGATCTAGCCAAAAACATTCAGTACTTC
>few|TRBJ2-7|TRBD2|TRBV6-2/TRBV6-3
CASKLATINSYEQYF
TGTGCCAGCAAACTAGCGACAATTAACTCCTACGAGCAGTACTTC
>-|TRBJ2-1|TRBD2|TRBV15
CATRVSGRPNEQFF
TGTGCCACCAGGGTTAGCGGGAGGCCCAATGAGCAGTTCTTC
>-|TRBJ2-1|-|TRBV20-1
CSARDQGRGNEQFF
TGCAGTGCTAGAGACCAGGGGCGGGGAAATGAGCAGTTCTTC
>-|TRBJ1-1|TRBD1|TRBV19
CASTMLTGANTEAFF
TGTGCCAGTACCATGCTCACAGGGGCGAACACTGAAGCTTTCTTT
>-|TRBJ1-1|-|TRBV20-1
CSARGGAGVLLAEAFF
TGCAGTGCTAGAGGAGGGGCAGGGGTCCTGCTCGCTGAAGCTTTCTTT
>-|TRBJ2-3|-|TRBV7-6
CASSLVGGISDTQYF
TGTGCCAGCAGCTTGGTCGGCGGGATCTCAGATACGCAGTATTTT
>few|TRBJ2-5|-|TRBV5-4
CASSPARGETQYF
TGTGCCAGCAGCCCAGCGAGGGGAGAGACCCAGTACTTC
>many|TRBJ1-4|-|TRBV7-9
CASSLAIATNEKLFF
TGTGCCAGCAGCTTAGCGATAGCAACTAATGAAAAACTGTTTTTT
>few|TRBJ1-1|TRBD1|TRBV16
CASSQSGRGPVGTEAFF
TGTGCCAGCAGCCAATCGGGAAGGGGGCCAGTGGGCACTGAAGCTTTCTTT
>-|TRBJ2-3|-|TRBV20-1
CSARQGNTDTQYF
TGCAGTGCAAGGCAGGGAAACACAGATACGCAGTATTTT
>few|TRBJ1-2|TRBD1|TRBV6-2/TRBV6-3
CASRPRGQANYGYTF
TGTGCCAGCCGCCCCAGGGGGCAAGCTAACTATGGCTACACCTTC
>-|TRBJ2-5|TRBD1|TRBV7-9
CASSLGTEWGQETQYF
TGTGCCAGCAGCTTGGGGACAGAGTGGGGTCAAGAGACCCAGTACTTC
>-|TRBJ2-1|TRBD2|TRBV10-3
CAIRAPGLHYNEQFF
TGTGCCATCAGGGCCCCGGGACTACACTACAATGAGCAGTTCTTC
>many|TRBJ2-7|-|TRBV11-2
CASSAFGGYEQYF
TGTGCCAGCAGCGCCTTCGGAGGCTACGAGCAGTACTTC
>few|TRBJ1-5|-|TRBV28
CASTLNPPVNNQPQHF
TGTGCCAGCACCTTAAATCCCCCGGTCAACAATCAGCCCCAGCATTTT
>-|TRBJ2-3|-|TRBV15
CATSTKADTQYF
TGTGCCACCAGCACGAAGGCAGATACGCAGTATTTT
>few|TRBJ2-1|-|TRBV4-3
CASSQAYAAWEQFF
TGCGCCAGCAGCCAAGCATACGCGGCTTGGGAGCAGTTCTTC
>few|TRBJ1-6|-|TRBV4-3
CASSQGSRQGNSPLHF
TGCGCCAGCAGCCAGGGATCCCGCCAGGGTAATTCACCCCTCCACTTT
>-|TRBJ2-1|TRBD1|TRBV20-1
CSARGQGSSEQFF
TGCAGTGCTAGAGGACAGGGAAGTAGTGAGCAGTTCTTC